The clone carrying this TCR beta chain showed up just a few times. Antigen unknown. The data originate from a study of identical twins. The CDR3 is 15 residues long. Germline CDR1 is MNHNS and CDR2 is SASEGT. The ends were cut back, 7 bases at V and 7 bases at J, with 20 bases in the middle. Findings and limits, study-wide: A lower insertion count was a feature of abundant cord blood beta clonotypes, with no such feature in memory repertoires.

A universal primer site was incorporated via template switching, and the cDNA contained unique molecular identifiers. TCRdb passed the 5' RACE reads through MiXCR, listing each CDR3 protein once. The repertoire consists of about 530,000 distinct CDR3 sequences, with 20% to 25% occurring once and the leading ten covering approximately 0.52%. These same data were also listed under a study on yellow fever vaccine responses in identical twins.

The gene calls are TRBV6-1 and TRBJ2-4; D ambiguous. The sequence came from a woman between 18 and 29 years old in good health. Sequences were obtained from CD4+ T cells sorted from blood. The CDR3 nucleotides read TGTGCCAGCACACGCCAGGCTACGCTCACTAACATTCAGTACTTC. Its translation is CASTRQATLTNIQYF.